What follows are 12 T cell receptor beta chains derived from one specimen sequenced in a study of OX40 agonist ivuxolimab in advanced cancers. Clones were sequenced by immunoSEQ multiplex PCR, and TCRdb holds only the in-frame ones, with some missing. This sample yields tens of thousands of clones, of which 70% to 80% are seen a single time; around 2.5% belongs to the top ten. Sequencing used CD4+ or CD8+ T cells sorted from blood, obtained in a trial of the OX40 agonist ivuxolimab. These TCRs come from an adult with an advanced solid tumor such as melanoma, head and neck, liver or kidney cancer.

The chain carries TRBV7-8 and TRBJ1-1; tentatively, D is TRBD1 (5 bases). Germline CDR1 reads SGHVS; CDR2 reads FQNEAQ. V was cut by 3 bases and J by 1 base, with 9 bases left in between. The CDR3 loop spans 14 amino acids. Here the CDR3 DNA reads TGTGCCAGCAGCTTTACTACAGGGAACACTGAAGCTTTCTTT. This gives the protein CASSFTTGNTEAFF.

The rearrangement uses TRBV5-6 and TRBJ2-1; D ambiguous. V dropped 0 bases and J dropped 11 bases, with 12 bases sitting between them. The germline V gene encodes CDR1 SGHDT and CDR2 YYEEEE. The CDR3 contains 13 residues. CDR3 coding DNA: TGTGCCAGCAGCTTGGCGTCCACGCAGAAGCAGTTCTTC. Translated, it gives CASSLASTQKQFF.

This clone has a handful of counts. This sequence joins TRBV29-1 and TRBJ1-1; a possible D gene is TRBD1 (5 bases). Germline values: CDR1 SQVTM, CDR2 ANQGSEA. Trimming left V 7 bases short and J 4 bases short, with 16 bases between. This CDR3 has 13 amino acids. The CDR3 DNA reads as TGCAGCGCCCGCCTGACGGGGGGCACTGAAGCTTTCTTT. It codes for CSARLTGGTEAFF.

This sequence joins TRBV7-2 and TRBJ2-7; 9 nucleotides agree with TRBD1. Unmatched junction bases numbered 4, after V lost 1 base and J lost 3 bases. Germline V lookup: CDR1 SGHTA, CDR2 FQGNSA. CDR3 length equals 15 residues. This chain's CDR3 is CASSLEGTGYYEQYF. CDR3 DNA: TGTGCCAGCAGCTTAGAGGGGACAGGGTACTACGAGCAGTACTTC.

The rearrangement links TRBV4-1 to TRBJ2-1; 13 bases match TRBD2. Germline CDR1 is MGHRA and CDR2 is YSYEKL. V was pared by 1 base and J by 5 bases, with 8 bases of the junction left unmatched. The CDR3 is 18 amino acids. In nucleotides, the CDR3 is TGCGCCAGCAGCCAAGGTAGATTGACTAGCGGGGGGAACAATGAGCAGTTCTTC. It codes for CASSQGRLTSGGNNEQFF.

This clone was counted between two and nine times. J is TRBJ1-2 and V is TRBV6-1, with a possible D match to TRBD1 (5 bases). The CDR3 extends over 14 amino acids. Germline-derived CDR1 and CDR2 are MNHNS and SASEGT. V lost 5 bases and J 6 bases, leaving 16 bases between the germline ends. CDR3 DNA: TGTGCCAGCAGTCCCATACGGGGAGGGGATGGCTACACCTTC. Translated, it gives CASSPIRGGDGYTF.

This clone is a singleton in its sample. J is TRBJ2-7 and V is TRBV6-5; D call uncertain. CDR1 and CDR2 (germline): MNHEY, SVGAGI. V gave up 0 bases and J gave up 1 base, with 7 bases separating them. The CDR3 contains 14 residues. In DNA form, the CDR3 reads TGTGCCAGCAGTTACTCCTTCCGTTCCTACGAGCAGTACTTC. This sequence encodes CASSYSFRSYEQYF.

V is TRBV6-6 and J is TRBJ1-4, with 7 bases aligning to TRBD1. Germline V CDR1 and CDR2: MNHNY, SVGAGI (reference sequence). The CDR3 is 15 residues long. J gave up 0 bases and V 5 bases, and 3 bases lay outside the gene matches. This CDR3 reads CASSTGQPTNEKLFF. CDR3 sequence (DNA): TGTGCCAGCAGTACGGGACAGCCAACTAATGAAAAACTGTTTTTT.

This clone was counted only a few times. The J gene is TRBJ1-2, the V gene TRBV28; 7 bases agree with TRBD1. This CDR3 spans 16 amino acids. The V and J ends lost 3 bases and 7 bases, in that order; junction bases with no gene match: 14. From germline, CDR1 is MDHEN and CDR2 SYDVKM. CDR3 DNA: TGTGCCAGCAGTTTCAAGCCCTGGGGAGGGGGCTCTGGCTACACCTTC. Protein product: CASSFKPWGGGSGYTF.

The gene calls are TRBV11-2 and TRBJ1-1, with 9 nucleotides matching TRBD1. The CDR3 extends over 15 amino acids. Unmatched junction bases numbered 5, after V lost 0 bases and J lost 6 bases. CDR1 is SGHAT, CDR2 FQNNGV, per germline. CDR3: CASSLEGTGFAEAFF. Here the CDR3 DNA reads TGTGCCAGCAGCTTAGAGGGGACAGGGTTCGCTGAAGCTTTCTTT.

V is TRBV21-1 and J is TRBJ1-6. TRBV21-1 is a known pseudogene. This CDR3 is built from 18 residues. CDR3 amino acids: CASSKISSRSPSNSPLHF. CDR3 nucleotide sequence: TGTGCCAGCAGCAAAATTTCTAGCCGGTCGCCAAGCAATTCACCCCTCCACTTT.

This clone has only a few counts. The genes are TRBV15 and TRBJ2-1; the D gene is possibly TRBD2 (6 bases). Germline V lookup: CDR1 LNHNV, CDR2 YYDKDF (reference sequence). The CDR3 has 17 residues. The V gene lost 0 bases and the J gene lost 9 bases, with 21 bases spanning the gap. This chain's CDR3 is CATSRDQGTGTSSEQFF. The CDR3 region has the DNA TGTGCCACCAGCAGAGACCAAGGGACTGGGACCTCCAGTGAGCAGTTCTTC.